The clone carrying this TCR beta chain appeared a few times. Its antigen is not identified. CDR3 length: 16 amino acids. The germline gives CDR1 SGHVS, CDR2 FNYEAQ. After removal of 1 base from V and 8 bases from J, the junction contained 7 bases not matched to a gene. The sample originates from a study of cytomegalovirus exposure and HLA in healthy donors. Overall study results and limits: It was likely that a cluster of highly shared sequence variants was a sequencing artifact.

In the PCR, 60 Vbeta and 13 Jbeta primers were used. Assay used: immunoSEQ multiplex PCR; TCRdb lists only in-frame clones, some missing. The sample lists 150,000 to 200,000 clones, around four fifths occurring once. This receptor was obtained from a man younger than 30 in good health and CMV-seronegative. The V gene is TRBV7-6, the J gene TRBJ2-1; 11 bases are shared with TRBD2. The specimen was PBMCs. CDR3 nucleotide sequence: TGTGCCAGCAGCTTAGTGGGACTAGCGGCTGACGATGAGCAGTTCTTC. Its translation: CASSLVGLAADDEQFF.